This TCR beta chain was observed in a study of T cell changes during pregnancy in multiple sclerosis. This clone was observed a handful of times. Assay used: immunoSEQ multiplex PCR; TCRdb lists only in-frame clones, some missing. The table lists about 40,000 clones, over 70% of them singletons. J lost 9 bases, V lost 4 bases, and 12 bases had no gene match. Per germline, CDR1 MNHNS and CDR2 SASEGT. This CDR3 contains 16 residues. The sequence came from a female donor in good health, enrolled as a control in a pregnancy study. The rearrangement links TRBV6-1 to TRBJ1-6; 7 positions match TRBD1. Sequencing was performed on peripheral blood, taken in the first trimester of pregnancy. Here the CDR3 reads CASSGYRGGMGSPLHF. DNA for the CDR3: TGTGCCAGCAGTGGTTACAGGGGAGGTATGGGTTCACCCCTCCACTTT.